Presented here are 21 T cell receptor beta chains from one specimen sequenced in a study of blood T cell repertoires in COVID-19. Measured with immunoSEQ multiplex PCR; TCRdb has only the in-frame clones, and not every one. The sample has 70,000 to 90,000 clones, about 88% seen once. What was sequenced was peripheral blood. The receptor set was obtained from a man aged 80 or over with active or convalescent COVID-19.

The J gene is TRBJ2-7, the V gene TRBV18; the D is unclear. V lost 2 bases to trimming and J lost 4 bases, with 9 bases between them. The germline CDR1 and CDR2 sequences are KGHSH and LQKENI. The CDR3 totals 13 residues. As DNA, the CDR3 is TGTGCCAGCTCACCAACTGACACATACGAGCAGTACGTC. It is translated as CASSPTDTYEQYV.

The chain employs TRBV5-1 and TRBJ1-2; D gene unclear. V lost 2 bases and J 8 bases, leaving 13 bases between the germline ends. This CDR3 has 13 residues. Germline CDR1 and CDR2: SGHRS and YFSETQ. The DNA for the CDR3 is TGCGCCAGCAGCTTAAGCGGGGTTGAAGGCTACACCTTC. It is translated as CASSLSGVEGYTF.

The chain has TRBV6-5 and TRBJ2-3, with a weak D call TRBD2 (6 bases). Trimming removed 7 bases at V and 0 bases at J, with 11 bases between. This CDR3 region has 14 residues. Looked up from germline, CDR1 is MNHEY and CDR2 is SVGAGI. CDR3 nucleotide sequence: TGTGCCAGCAACGAGGGGACTAGCACAGATACGCAGTATTTT. Its translation: CASNEGTSTDTQYF.

This chain joins TRBV27 and TRBJ1-1, with a possible D match to TRBD1 (6 bases). This CDR3 has 14 residues. Trimming took off 3 bases at V and 1 base at J, with 9 bases between the two ends. Germline V gives CDR1 MNHEY, CDR2 SMNVEV (reference sequence). CDR3 region: CASSFRDTNTEAFF. Written as DNA, the CDR3 is TGTGCCAGCAGTTTTAGGGACACGAACACTGAAGCTTTCTTT.

The rearrangement links TRBV5-1 to TRBJ1-4; 9 bases line up with TRBD1. J lost 6 bases, V lost 4 bases, and 16 bases had no gene match. Looked up from germline, CDR1 is SGHRS and CDR2 is YFSETQ. There are 18 residues in the CDR3. CDR3 in amino acids: CASSPPRTGTGLHEKLFF. In DNA form, the CDR3 reads TGCGCCAGCAGCCCACCCCGGACCGGGACAGGGTTACATGAAAAACTGTTTTTT.

The chain employs TRBV5-4 and TRBJ1-3; no clear D. The CDR3 has 15 amino acids. Trimming shortened V by 4 bases and J by 0 bases, and 11 bases separated the two germline ends. CDR1 is SGHNT and CDR2 is YYREEE in the germline V gene (reference sequence). CDR3 sequence reads: CASSPDYSSGNTIYF. DNA of the CDR3: TGTGCCAGCAGCCCAGACTACAGCTCTGGAAACACCATATATTTT.

This clone showed up just a few times. V is TRBV28 and J is TRBJ2-5; 10 positions agree with TRBD1. V gave up 6 bases and J gave up 5 bases; unmatched junction bases: 9. CDR1 and CDR2 (germline): MDHEN, SYDVKM. This CDR3 region has 15 residues. CDR3 DNA: TGTGCCAGCAGCACACGGGACAGGGGCGGGGAGACCCAGTACTTC. The encoded protein is CASSTRDRGGETQYF.

This chain joins TRBV5-1 and TRBJ1-2; 10 nucleotides line up with TRBD1. After removal of 0 bases from V and 7 bases from J, the junction contained 3 bases not matched to a gene. The CDR3 totals 14 residues. Looked up from germline, CDR1 is SGHRS and CDR2 is YFSETQ. CDR3 bases: TGCGCCAGCAGCTTGGGGACAGGGGGAGGTGGCTACACCTTC. It is translated as CASSLGTGGGGYTF.

The CDR3 reads CASSSSGSLETQYF. CDR3 DNA sequence: TGTGCCAGCAGTTCTAGCGGGAGTTTGGAGACCCAGTACTTC. V usage is TRBV27 and J usage is TRBJ2-5, with 10 bases that match TRBD2. Trimming removed 4 bases from V and 5 bases from J; junction bases left unmatched: 4. The CDR3 totals 14 residues. Germline V gene sequence: CDR1 MNHEY, CDR2 SMNVEV (reference sequence).

The rearrangement joins TRBV7-3 to TRBJ2-1; TRBD2 matches at 10 bases. In germline, CDR1 is SGHTA, CDR2 FQGTGA. J gave up 10 bases and V 4 bases, and 10 bases lay outside the gene matches. This CDR3 contains 15 residues. The CDR3 DNA is TGTGCCAGCAGCTCCCGTCTAGCGGGAGATCGCGAGCAGTTCTTC. Its translation is CASSSRLAGDREQFF.

The chain is built from TRBV4-1 and TRBJ1-1, with TRBD1 matching over 8 bases. Germline CDR1 and CDR2: MGHRA and YSYEKL. CDR3 length: 14 residues. The V and J ends lost 0 bases and 9 bases, in that order; junction bases with no gene match: 6. CDR3 in DNA: TGCGCCAGCAGCCAAGAGACAGGGGATCGGCAAGCTTTCTTT. Amino acid sequence: CASSQETGDRQAFF.

The rearrangement uses TRBV12-3 or TRBV12-4 and TRBJ1-5, with D perhaps TRBD1 (5 bases). Trimming removed 6 bases from V and 5 bases from J, with 11 bases in between. The CDR3 is 13 residues long. The CDR3 bases are TGTGCCAGCAGGACCGGCAGGGATCAGCCCCAGCATTTT. Its protein product is CASRTGRDQPQHF.

This clone was recorded once. The rearrangement joins TRBV9 to TRBJ2-5; TRBD2 is a possible D gene (5 bases). This CDR3 region has 14 residues. Germline loops: CDR1 SGDLS, CDR2 YYNGEE. The germline V and J ends were trimmed by 4 bases and 5 bases, with 15 bases remaining between them. The CDR3 nucleotides read TGTGCCAGCAGCCCCATCAGCGGCGGGGAGACCCAGTACTTC. This encodes CASSPISGGETQYF.

The rearrangement uses TRBV6-2 or TRBV6-3 and TRBJ2-5; no reliable D call. With 2 bases removed from V and 5 bases from J, the gap between germline ends came to 9 bases. Germline values: CDR1 MNHEY, CDR2 SVGEGT. CDR3 size: 13 residues. The CDR3 nucleotides read TGTGCCAGCAGTTACCCGGTTCGTGAGACCCAGTACTTC. Its protein product is CASSYPVRETQYF.

The V call is TRBV29-1, the J call TRBJ2-4; D is perhaps TRBD1 (8 bases). CDR3 length: 13 residues. Germline values: CDR1 SQVTM, CDR2 ANQGSEA. V was pared by 6 bases and J by 7 bases, with 16 bases between. The CDR3 DNA reads as TGCAGCGTGATTGGACAGGGAGGGAACATTCAGTACTTC. This gives the protein CSVIGQGGNIQYF.

This clone has only a few counts. The rearrangement uses TRBV30 and TRBJ1-3, with a weak D call TRBD1 (5 bases). Trimming took off 4 bases at V and 0 bases at J, with 7 bases between the two ends. In germline, CDR1 is GTSNPN, CDR2 SVGIG (reference sequence). The CDR3 has 13 residues. The CDR3 DNA is TGTGCCTGGAACAGGCCCTCTGGAAACACCATATATTTT. Residues: CAWNRPSGNTIYF.

The chain joins TRBV27 to TRBJ1-3; no definite D call. The CDR3 covers 15 residues. The V and J ends lost 4 bases and 4 bases respectively, with 14 bases between them. CDR1 MNHEY and CDR2 SMNVEV come from the germline V gene (reference sequence). CDR3 nucleotides: TGTGCCAGCAGTTCTCGATTAATGCTAGGAAACACCATATATTTT. It encodes CASSSRLMLGNTIYF.

This sequence joins TRBV5-1 and TRBJ1-1; 7 bases match TRBD1. With 4 bases clipped from V and 4 bases from J, the junction kept 7 bases outside the gene matches. Germline CDR1 SGHRS, CDR2 YFSETQ. This CDR3 has 14 residues. CDR3 in amino acids: CASSIQGSGTEAFF. CDR3 sequence (DNA): TGCGCCAGCAGCATACAGGGGAGTGGCACTGAAGCTTTCTTT.

V usage is TRBV11-2 and J usage is TRBJ1-1, with D possibly matching TRBD1 (6 bases). This CDR3 is 15 amino acids long. Trimming left V 5 bases short and J 0 bases short, with 13 bases between. CDR1 is SGHAT, CDR2 FQNNGV, per germline. The CDR3 nucleotides are TGTGCCAGCAGCAATACACAGGGATTGAACACTGAAGCTTTCTTT. Protein: CASSNTQGLNTEAFF.

On this clone: A junction boundary mismatches the germline segment, possibly from a read error. J is TRBJ1-1 and V is TRBV29-1; D gene uncertain. The CDR3 contains 11 residues. CDR1 and CDR2 from the germline V gene are SQVTM and ANQGSEA. CDR3 protein: CSVEDQVMRGF. The CDR3 nucleotides read TGCAGCGTTGAAGATCAGGTGATGCGGGGCTTT.

The chain combines TRBV19 with TRBJ1-2, with D maybe TRBD1 (5 bases). CDR1 is LNHDA, CDR2 SQIVND, per germline (reference sequence). V lost 7 bases, J lost 3 bases, and 15 bases lay in between. The length of the CDR3 is 14 residues. The CDR3: CASNNRGMHYGYTF. The DNA for the CDR3 is TGTGCCAGTAACAATAGGGGAATGCACTATGGCTACACCTTC.